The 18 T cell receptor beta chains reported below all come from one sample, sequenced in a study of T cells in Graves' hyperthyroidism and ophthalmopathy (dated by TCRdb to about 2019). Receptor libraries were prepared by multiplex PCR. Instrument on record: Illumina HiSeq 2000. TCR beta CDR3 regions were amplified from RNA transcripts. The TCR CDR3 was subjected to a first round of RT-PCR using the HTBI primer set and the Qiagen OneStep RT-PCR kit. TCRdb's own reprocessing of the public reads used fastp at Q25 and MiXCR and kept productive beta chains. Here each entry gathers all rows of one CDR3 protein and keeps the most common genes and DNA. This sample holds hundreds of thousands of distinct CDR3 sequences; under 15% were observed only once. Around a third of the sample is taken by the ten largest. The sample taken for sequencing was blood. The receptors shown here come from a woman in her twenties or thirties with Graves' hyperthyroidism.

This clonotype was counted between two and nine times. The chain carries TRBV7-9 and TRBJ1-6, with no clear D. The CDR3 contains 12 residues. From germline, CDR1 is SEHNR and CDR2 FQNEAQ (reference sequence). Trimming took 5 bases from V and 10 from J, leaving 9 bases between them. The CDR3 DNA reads TGTGCCAGCAGCGCCGGTTTGTCACCCCTCCACTTT. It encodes CASSAGLSPLHF. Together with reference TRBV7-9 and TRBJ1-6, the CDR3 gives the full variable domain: DTGVSQNPRHKITKRGQNVTFRCDPISEHNRLYWYRQTLGQGPEFLTYFQNEAQLEKSRLLSDRFSAERPKGSFSTLEIQRTEQGDSAMYLCASSAGLSPLHFGNGTRLTVT.

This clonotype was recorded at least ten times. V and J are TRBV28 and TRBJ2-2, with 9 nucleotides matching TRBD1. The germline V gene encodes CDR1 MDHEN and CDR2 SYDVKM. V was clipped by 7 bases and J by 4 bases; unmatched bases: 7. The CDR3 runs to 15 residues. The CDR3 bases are TGTGCCAGCACGAACAGGGGGCGCGGCACCGGGGAGCTGTTTTTT. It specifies CASTNRGRGTGELFF.

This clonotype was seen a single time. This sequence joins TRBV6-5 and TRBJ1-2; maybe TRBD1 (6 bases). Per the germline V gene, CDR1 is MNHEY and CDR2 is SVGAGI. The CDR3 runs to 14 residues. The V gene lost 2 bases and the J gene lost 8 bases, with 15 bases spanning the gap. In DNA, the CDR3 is TGTGCCAGCAGTTACGTGGGGGCAGTTCGGGGCTACACCTTC. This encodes CASSYVGAVRGYTF.

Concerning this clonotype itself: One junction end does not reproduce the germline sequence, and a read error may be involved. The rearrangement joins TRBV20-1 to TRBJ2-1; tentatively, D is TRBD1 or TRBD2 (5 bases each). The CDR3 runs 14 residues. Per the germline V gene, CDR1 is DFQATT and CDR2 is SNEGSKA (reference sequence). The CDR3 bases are TGCAGTACTAGAGGGGCGGCGGTATACAATGAGCAGTTCTTC. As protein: CSTRGAAVYNEQFF.

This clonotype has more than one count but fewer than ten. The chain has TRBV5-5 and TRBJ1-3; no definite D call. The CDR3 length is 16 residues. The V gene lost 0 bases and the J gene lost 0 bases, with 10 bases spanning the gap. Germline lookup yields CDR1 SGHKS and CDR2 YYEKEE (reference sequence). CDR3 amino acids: CASSLGQDFSGNTIYF. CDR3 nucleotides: TGTGCCAGCAGCTTGGGCCAGGACTTCTCTGGAAACACCATATATTTT.

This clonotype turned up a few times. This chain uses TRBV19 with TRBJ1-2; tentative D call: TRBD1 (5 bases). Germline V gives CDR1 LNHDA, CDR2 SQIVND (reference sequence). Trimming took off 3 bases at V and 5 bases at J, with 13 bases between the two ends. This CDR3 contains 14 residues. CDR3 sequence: CASSIGGGPYGYTF. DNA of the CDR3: TGTGCCAGTAGTATCGGTGGGGGACCATATGGCTACACCTTC.

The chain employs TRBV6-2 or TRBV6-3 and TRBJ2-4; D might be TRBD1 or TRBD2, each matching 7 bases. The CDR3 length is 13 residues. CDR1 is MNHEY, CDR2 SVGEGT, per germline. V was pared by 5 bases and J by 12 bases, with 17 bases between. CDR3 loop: CASSGQRDSSQYF. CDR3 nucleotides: TGTGCCAGCAGTGGACAGCGGGACAGCTCTCAGTACTTC.

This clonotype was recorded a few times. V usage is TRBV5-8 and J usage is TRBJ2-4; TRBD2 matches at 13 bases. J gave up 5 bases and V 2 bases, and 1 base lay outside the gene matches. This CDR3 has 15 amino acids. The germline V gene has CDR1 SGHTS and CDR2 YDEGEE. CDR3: CASSLGLAGENIQYF. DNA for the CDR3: TGTGCCAGCAGCTTAGGACTAGCGGGAGAAAACATTCAGTACTTC.

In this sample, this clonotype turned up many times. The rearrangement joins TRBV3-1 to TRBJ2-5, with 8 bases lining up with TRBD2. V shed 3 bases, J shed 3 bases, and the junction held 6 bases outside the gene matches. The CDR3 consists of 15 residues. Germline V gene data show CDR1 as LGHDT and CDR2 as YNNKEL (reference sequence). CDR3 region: CASSHWTSSKETQYF. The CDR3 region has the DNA TGTGCCAGCAGCCATTGGACTAGCTCGAAAGAGACCCAGTACTTC.

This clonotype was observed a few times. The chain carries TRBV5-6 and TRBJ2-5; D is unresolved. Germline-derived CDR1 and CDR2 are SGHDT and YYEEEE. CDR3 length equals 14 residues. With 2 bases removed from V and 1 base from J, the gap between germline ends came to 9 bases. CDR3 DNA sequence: TGTGCCAGCAGCTTCAATGGGGTCCAAGAGACCCAGTACTTC. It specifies CASSFNGVQETQYF.

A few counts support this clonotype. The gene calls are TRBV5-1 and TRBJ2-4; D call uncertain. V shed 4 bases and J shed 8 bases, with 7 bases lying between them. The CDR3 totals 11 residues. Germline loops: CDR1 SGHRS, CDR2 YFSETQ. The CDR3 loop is CASSEADIQYF. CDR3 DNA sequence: TGCGCCAGCAGCGAGGCGGACATTCAGTACTTC. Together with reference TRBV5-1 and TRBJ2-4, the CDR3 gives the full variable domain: KAGVTQTPRYLIKTRGQQVTLSCSPISGHRSVSWYQQTPGQGLQFLFEYFSETQRNKGNFPGRFSGRQFSNSRSEMNVSTLELGDSALYLCASSEADIQYFGAGTRLSVL.

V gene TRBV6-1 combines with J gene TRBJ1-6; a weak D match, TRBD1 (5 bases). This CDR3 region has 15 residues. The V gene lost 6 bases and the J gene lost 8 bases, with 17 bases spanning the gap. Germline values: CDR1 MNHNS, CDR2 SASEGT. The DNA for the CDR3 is TGTGCCAGCAGGCGGGGGGAGCAGTATGATTCACCCCTCCACTTT. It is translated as CASRRGEQYDSPLHF.

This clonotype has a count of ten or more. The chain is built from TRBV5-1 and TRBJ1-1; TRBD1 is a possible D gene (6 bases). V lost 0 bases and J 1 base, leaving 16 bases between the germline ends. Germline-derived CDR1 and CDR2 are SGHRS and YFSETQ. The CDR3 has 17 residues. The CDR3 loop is CASSLDVGGRKNTEAFF. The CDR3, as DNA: TGCGCCAGCAGCTTGGATGTCGGGGGGCGAAAGAACACTGAAGCTTTCTTT.

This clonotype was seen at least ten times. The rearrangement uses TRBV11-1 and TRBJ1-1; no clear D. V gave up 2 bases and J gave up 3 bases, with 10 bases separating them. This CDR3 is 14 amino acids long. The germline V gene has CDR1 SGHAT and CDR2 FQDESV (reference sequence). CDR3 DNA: TGTGCCAGCAGCTTATTAAAGGGATACACTGAAGCTTTCTTT. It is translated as CASSLLKGYTEAFF.

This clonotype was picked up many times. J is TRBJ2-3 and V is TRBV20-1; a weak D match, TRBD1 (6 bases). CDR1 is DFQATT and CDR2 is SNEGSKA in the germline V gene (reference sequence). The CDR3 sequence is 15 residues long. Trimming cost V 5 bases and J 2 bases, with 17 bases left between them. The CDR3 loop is CSASRPRGTTDTQYF. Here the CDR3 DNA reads TGCAGTGCTTCCCGCCCTAGGGGGACCACAGATACGCAGTATTTT.

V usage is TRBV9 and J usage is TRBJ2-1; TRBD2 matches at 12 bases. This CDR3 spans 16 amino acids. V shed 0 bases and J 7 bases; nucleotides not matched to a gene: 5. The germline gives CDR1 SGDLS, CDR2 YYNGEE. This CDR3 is CASSVASGRALNEQFF. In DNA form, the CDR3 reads TGTGCCAGCAGCGTAGCTAGCGGGAGGGCCCTTAATGAGCAGTTCTTC. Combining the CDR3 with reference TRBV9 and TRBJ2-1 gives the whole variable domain DSGVTQTPKHLITATGQRVTLRCSPRSGDLSVYWYQQSLDQGLQFLIQYYNGEERAKGNILERFSAQQFPDLHSELNLSSLELGDSALYFCASSVASGRALNEQFFGPGTRLTVL.

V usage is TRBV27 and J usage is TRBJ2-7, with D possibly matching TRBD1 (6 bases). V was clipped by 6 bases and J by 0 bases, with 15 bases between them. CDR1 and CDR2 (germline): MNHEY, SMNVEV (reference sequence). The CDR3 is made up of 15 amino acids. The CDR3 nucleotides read TGTGCCAGCAGCAAACGCAGGGACATCTCCTACGAGCAGTACTTC. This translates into CASSKRRDISYEQYF.

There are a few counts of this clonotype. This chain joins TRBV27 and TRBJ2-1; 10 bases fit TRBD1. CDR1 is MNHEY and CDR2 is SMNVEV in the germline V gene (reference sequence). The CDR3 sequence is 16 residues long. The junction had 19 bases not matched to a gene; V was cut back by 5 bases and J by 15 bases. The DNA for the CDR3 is TGTGCCAGCAGTCAAAAGACCGGGACAGGGGCCTTGATCCTGTTCTTC. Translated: CASSQKTGTGALILFF.